The 27 T cell receptor beta chains listed next were all sequenced from one sample in a study of CD8+CD57+ T cells in acquired aplastic anemia. Using genomic DNA as the template, TCR beta VDJ and CDR3 profiling was carried out. MiXCR, applied by TCRdb to the reads, yields one record per CDR3 protein. The data show under 500,000 distinct CDR3 sequences, 25% to 40% seen once. Patients sequenced had flow cytometry evidence of CD8+CD57+ cell expansion. Sequenced sample: sorted CD4+, CD8+, or CD8+CD57+ T cells (not recorded which) from PBMCs. These receptors were obtained from a human donor with aplastic anemia.

The chain employs TRBV5-1 and TRBJ2-5, with 7 bases matching TRBD1. With V trimmed by 3 bases and J by 5 bases, 13 bases remained unmatched. The CDR3 runs 16 residues. Germline CDR1 and CDR2: SGHRS and YFSETQ. The CDR3, as DNA: TGCGCCAGCAGCTCTCAAAGGACAGGAGGCGGGGAGACCCAGTACTTC. This encodes CASSSQRTGGGETQYF.

The chain uses TRBV30 and TRBJ1-4; 9 bases line up with TRBD1. Germline CDR1 is GTSNPN and CDR2 is SVGIG (reference sequence). The CDR3 contains 13 residues. V lost 4 bases and J lost 8; bases outside the gene matches: 5. The CDR3 sequence: CAWNRDRAEKLFF. The DNA of the CDR3 is TGTGCCTGGAACCGGGACAGGGCCGAAAAACTGTTTTTT.

V and J are TRBV19 and TRBJ2-6, with TRBD2 identical over 7 bases. Germline CDR1 reads LNHDA; CDR2 reads SQIVND (reference sequence). The CDR3 covers 15 residues. V was clipped by 6 bases and J by 2 bases; unmatched bases: 4. This CDR3 is CASSWGGAGANVLTF. The CDR3 DNA sequence: TGTGCCAGTAGCTGGGGGGGAGCTGGGGCCAACGTCCTGACTTTC.

V usage is TRBV7-2 and J usage is TRBJ1-1; D not resolved. Germline CDR1 reads SGHTA; CDR2 reads FQGNSA. The CDR3 extends over 14 amino acids. V was clipped by 2 bases and J by 6 bases, with 13 bases between them. Here the CDR3 reads CASSLSFMGPEAFF. The CDR3 DNA sequence: TGTGCCAGCAGCTTATCTTTTATGGGTCCTGAAGCTTTCTTT.

This clonotype was observed once. The junction departs from germline at one end; a sequencing error may be responsible. In nucleotides, the CDR3 is TGCAACGTGGGAGGGTCCTACAATGAGCAGTTCTTC. Encoded protein: CNVGGSYNEQFF. The V gene is TRBV12-3 or TRBV12-4, the J gene TRBJ2-1, with 7 bases matching TRBD2. CDR3 length: 12 residues.

The V and J genes are TRBV30 and TRBJ2-7; weak D call: TRBD1 (5 bases). The CDR3 is made up of 11 amino acids. V was shortened by 1 base and J by 6 bases, with 7 bases between the two germline ends. Germline CDR1 is GTSNPN and CDR2 is SVGIG (reference sequence). Here the CDR3 reads CAWSATGEQYF. DNA of the CDR3: TGTGCCTGGAGTGCCACAGGCGAGCAGTACTTC.

J is TRBJ2-3 and V is TRBV19, with 8 bases identical to TRBD2. With 4 bases clipped from V and 4 bases from J, the junction kept 7 bases outside the gene matches. The CDR3 is 15 amino acids. The V gene's germline CDR1 is LNHDA and CDR2 SQIVND (reference sequence). The CDR3 reads CASSNPGLVADTQYF. The CDR3 DNA sequence: TGTGCCAGTAGTAACCCGGGACTAGTGGCAGATACGCAGTATTTT.

The chain employs TRBV25-1 and TRBJ2-7; 7 bases fit TRBD1. J gave up 5 bases and V 6 bases, and 10 bases lay outside the gene matches. There are 14 residues in the CDR3. Per germline, CDR1 MGHDK and CDR2 SYGVNS. The CDR3 loop is CASSLAGTVHEQYF. The CDR3 nucleotides are TGTGCCAGCAGCTTAGCTGGGACAGTCCACGAGCAGTACTTC.

The J gene is TRBJ1-6, the V gene TRBV27, with TRBD1 as a possible D gene (6 bases). The germline V gene has CDR1 MNHEY and CDR2 SMNVEV (reference sequence). The CDR3 is 16 amino acids. Trimming removed 5 bases from V and 3 bases from J, with 14 bases in between. The CDR3 nucleotides read TGTGCCAGCAGTGCCGACCGACAGGACTATAATTCACCCCTCCACTTT. This sequence encodes CASSADRQDYNSPLHF.

The chain uses TRBV7-9 and TRBJ2-7, with D possibly TRBD2 on 6 matching bases. The CDR3 is made up of 12 amino acids. V lost 3 bases, J lost 8 bases, and 11 bases lay in between. Per the germline V gene, CDR1 is SEHNR and CDR2 is FQNEAQ (reference sequence). CDR3 sequence (DNA): TGTGCCAGCAGCTTCGGGGGTTACAAGCAGTACTTC. Its protein is CASSFGGYKQYF.

V usage is TRBV5-1 and J usage is TRBJ1-6; D is possibly TRBD1 (6 bases). V was trimmed by 0 bases and J by 4 bases, leaving 11 bases between them. Per germline, CDR1 SGHRS and CDR2 YFSETQ. The CDR3 runs to 16 residues. The CDR3 sequence: CASSLGLDRYNSPLHF. The CDR3, as DNA: TGCGCCAGCAGCTTGGGACTGGACAGATATAATTCACCCCTCCACTTT.

The rearrangement joins TRBV5-1 to TRBJ2-3, with TRBD1 as a possible D gene (6 bases). Germline CDR1 and CDR2: SGHRS and YFSETQ. The CDR3 runs to 16 residues. Deletions cut 1 base from V and 0 bases from J, with 12 bases between. The CDR3 bases are TGCGCCAGCAGCTTGTTTGGGGGCAGGAGCACAGATACGCAGTATTTT. Amino acid sequence: CASSLFGGRSTDTQYF.

The CDR3, as DNA: TGTGCCAGCAGCCCCTACTCTTTTGGCTCCTACGAGCAGTACTTC. Translated: CASSPYSFGSYEQYF. V usage is TRBV7-3 and J usage is TRBJ2-7; D unresolved. The V gene lost 5 bases and the J gene lost 0 bases, with 14 bases spanning the gap. This CDR3 has 15 residues. Germline V lookup: CDR1 SGHTA, CDR2 FQGTGA.

To note about this clonotype: A much larger clonotype is one base distant, so this may be a read error. The chain carries TRBV20-1 and TRBJ2-7; 8 bases are a match to TRBD1. The germline CDR1 and CDR2 sequences are DFQATT and SNEGSKA (reference sequence). This CDR3 is 12 amino acids long. CDR3 protein: CRAGRQGYEQYF. The CDR3 nucleotides read TGCAGAGCTGGTAGACAGGGGTACGAGCAGTACTTC.

This chain connects TRBV19 to TRBJ1-6; no clear D. This CDR3 comprises 16 residues. The germline V gene has CDR1 LNHDA and CDR2 SQIVND (reference sequence). Trimming took off 11 bases at V and 10 bases at J, with 27 bases between the two ends. Written as DNA, the CDR3 is TGTGCCTGGAGTGGTTTATGGAGGGCCAGCAGCTCACCCCTCCACTTT. Translating gives CAWSGLWRASSSPLHF.

The chain carries TRBV10-1 and TRBJ1-5; 9 bases are shared with TRBD1. The V gene's germline CDR1 is WNHNN and CDR2 SYGVQD (reference sequence). V trimming: 6 bases; J trimming: 3 bases; junction bases outside the gene matches: 6. This CDR3 contains 15 residues. The DNA of the CDR3 is TGCGCCAGCAGAGTCGGACAGGGGAACAATCAGCCCCAGCATTTT. Its protein product is CASRVGQGNNQPQHF.

The chain combines TRBV3-1 with TRBJ2-1; TRBD2 matches at 7 bases. The CDR3 contains 12 residues. Germline CDR1 and CDR2: LGHDT and YNNKEL (reference sequence). V lost 2 bases, J lost 10 bases, and 2 bases stayed unmatched. CDR3 in DNA: TGTGCCAGCAGCCAACGTAGCGGGGAGCAGTTCTTC. Amino acids: CASSQRSGEQFF.

This sequence joins TRBV9 and TRBJ1-4; TRBD1 is a possible D gene (5 bases). The V gene's germline CDR1 is SGDLS and CDR2 YYNGEE. With 0 bases removed from V and 8 bases from J, the gap between germline ends came to 11 bases. The CDR3 totals 14 residues. The CDR3 loop reads CASSVGGSGEKLFF. For the CDR3, the DNA is TGTGCCAGCAGCGTAGGGGGCTCCGGGGAAAAACTGTTTTTT.

In its sample, this clonotype ranks as medium-sized. The junction departs from germline at one end; a sequencing error may be responsible. The chain links TRBV5-1 to TRBJ2-5; D unclear. CDR1 and CDR2 from the germline V gene are SGHRS and YFSETQ. This CDR3 region has 11 residues. DNA of the CDR3: TGTGCCAGCAGCTTAGAAGAGACCCAGTACTTC. The encoded protein is CASSLEETQYF. Looking up the rest from reference TRBV5-1 and TRBJ2-5 gives the full variable domain: KAGVTQTPRYLIKTRGQQVTLSCSPISGHRSVSWYQQTPGQGLQFLFEYFSETQRNKGNFPGRFSGRQFSNSRSEMNVSTLELGDSALYLCASSLEETQYFGPGTRLLVL.

The chain recombines TRBV19 with TRBJ1-2; tentative D call: TRBD1 (5 bases). Trimming cost V 9 bases and J 8 bases, with 19 bases left between them. The CDR3 is 13 amino acids. Germline V gives CDR1 LNHDA, CDR2 SQIVND (reference sequence). This chain's CDR3 is CASSQDGGNGYTF. The CDR3 DNA sequence: TGTGCCAGCAGCCAAGATGGGGGGAACGGCTACACCTTC.

Worth noting for this clonotype: A much larger clone differs by one base, so this may be a read error. The genes are TRBV2 and TRBJ2-5; D gene unclear. The length of the CDR3 is 14 residues. The ends were cut back, 4 bases at V and 7 bases at J, with 16 bases in the middle. The germline gives CDR1 SNHLY, CDR2 FYNNEI. The CDR3 loop is CASSGATGSGTQYF. CDR3 coding DNA: TGTGCCAGCAGTGGAGCGACGGGCTCTGGGACCCAGTACTTC.

V and J are TRBV15 and TRBJ2-7; D is possibly TRBD1 or TRBD2 (6 bases each). V was shortened by 0 bases and J by 0 bases, with 12 bases between the two germline ends. This CDR3 has 16 amino acids. From germline, CDR1 is LNHNV and CDR2 YYDKDF (reference sequence). This chain's CDR3 is CATSRDTGAASYEQYF. CDR3 nucleotide sequence: TGTGCCACCAGCAGAGATACGGGGGCCGCCTCCTACGAGCAGTACTTC.

Worth noting for this clonotype: A much larger clone differs from this one at a single base, so this may be a read error. The chain employs TRBV7-3 and TRBJ2-2, with 7 bases matching TRBD1. CDR1 SGHTA and CDR2 FQGTGA come from the germline V gene. The CDR3 extends over 11 amino acids. Here the CDR3 DNA reads TGTGCCGGCAGACAGGGCGGGGAGCTGTTTTTT. This gives the protein CAGRQGGELFF.

About this clonotype: A much larger clone lies a single base off, so this may be a read error. The J gene is TRBJ2-1, the V gene TRBV15, with unresolved D. The germline V gene encodes CDR1 LNHNV and CDR2 YYDKDF (reference sequence). This CDR3 is built from 14 residues. Trimming shortened V by 1 base and J by 6 bases, and 10 bases separated the two germline ends. CDR3 region: CATSRGRKINEQFF. As DNA, the CDR3 is TGTGCCACCAGCAGAGGTAGGAAGATCAATGAGCAGTTCTTC.

This rearrangement joins TRBV19 to TRBJ1-1, with no clear D. This CDR3 spans 12 amino acids. Germline lookup yields CDR1 LNHDA and CDR2 SQIVND (reference sequence). Trimming removed 5 bases at V and 7 bases at J, with 11 bases between. CDR3 coding DNA: TGTGCCAGTAGTCGCGGGGTTAGTGAAGCTTTCTTT. Translating it yields CASSRGVSEAFF.

The chain combines TRBV19 with TRBJ2-7, with 11 bases lining up with TRBD2. CDR1 is LNHDA, CDR2 SQIVND, per germline (reference sequence). The CDR3 is made up of 17 amino acids. J was trimmed by 2 bases and V by 5 bases; bases with no gene match: 11. This CDR3 reads CASSVGLAGSLTYEQYF. The CDR3 region has the DNA TGTGCCAGTAGTGTCGGACTAGCGGGCTCCCTCACCTACGAGCAGTACTTC.

This clonotype was observed many times. A junction boundary mismatches the germline segment, possibly from a read error. This chain joins TRBV7-6 and TRBJ2-7; the match to TRBD2 covers 8 bases. Per germline, CDR1 SGHVS and CDR2 FNYEAQ. The CDR3 is made up of 14 amino acids. For the CDR3, the DNA is TGTGCCAGCAGCCTAGACCTAATAGCGGGACCGTGGGACTTC. Encoded protein: CASSLDLIAGPWDF.